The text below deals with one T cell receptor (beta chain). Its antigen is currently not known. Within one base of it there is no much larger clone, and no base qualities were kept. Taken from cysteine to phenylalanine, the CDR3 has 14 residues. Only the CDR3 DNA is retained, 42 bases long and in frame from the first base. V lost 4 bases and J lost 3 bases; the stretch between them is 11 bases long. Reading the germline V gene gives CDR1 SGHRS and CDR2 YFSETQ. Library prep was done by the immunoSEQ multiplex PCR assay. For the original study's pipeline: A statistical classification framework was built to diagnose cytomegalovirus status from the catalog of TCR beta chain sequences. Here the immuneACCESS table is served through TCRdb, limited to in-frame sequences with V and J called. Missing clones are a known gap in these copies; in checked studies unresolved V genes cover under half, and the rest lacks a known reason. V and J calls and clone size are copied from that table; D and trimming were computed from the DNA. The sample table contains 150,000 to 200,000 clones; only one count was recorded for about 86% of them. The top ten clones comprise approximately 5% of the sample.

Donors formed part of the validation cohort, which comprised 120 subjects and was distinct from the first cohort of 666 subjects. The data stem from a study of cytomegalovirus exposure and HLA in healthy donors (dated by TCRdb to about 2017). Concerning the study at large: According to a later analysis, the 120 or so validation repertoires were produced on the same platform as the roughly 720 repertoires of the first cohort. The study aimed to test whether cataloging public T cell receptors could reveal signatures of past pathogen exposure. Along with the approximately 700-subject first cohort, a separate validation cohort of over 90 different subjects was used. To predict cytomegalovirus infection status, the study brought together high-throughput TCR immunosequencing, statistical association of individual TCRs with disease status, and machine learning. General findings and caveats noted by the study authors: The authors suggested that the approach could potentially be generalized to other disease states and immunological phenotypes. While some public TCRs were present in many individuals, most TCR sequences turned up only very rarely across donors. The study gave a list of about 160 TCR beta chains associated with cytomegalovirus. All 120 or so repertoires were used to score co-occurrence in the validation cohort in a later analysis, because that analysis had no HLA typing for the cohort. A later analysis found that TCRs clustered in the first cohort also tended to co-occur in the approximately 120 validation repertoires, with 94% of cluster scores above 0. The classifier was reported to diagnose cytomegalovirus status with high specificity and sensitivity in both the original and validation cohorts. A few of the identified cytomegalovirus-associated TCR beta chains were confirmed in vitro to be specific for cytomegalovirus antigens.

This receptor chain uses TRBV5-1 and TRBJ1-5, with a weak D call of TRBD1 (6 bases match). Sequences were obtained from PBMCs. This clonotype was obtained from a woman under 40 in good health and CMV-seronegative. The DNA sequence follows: TGCGCCAGCAGCCCGGAGGGGGTCAATCAGCCCCAGCATTTT. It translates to CASSPEGVNQPQHF.